Given below is one TCR beta chain in context. There is no known antigen for this receptor. No base qualities exist here, and no much larger clone lies one base off it. These data originate in a study of cytomegalovirus exposure and HLA in healthy donors (dated by TCRdb to the late 2010s). Broadly, across the study: According to an earlier analysis of 587 of the donors, 200 million or so T cells yielded 90 million to 140 million unique TCR beta sequences and about 300 Gb of sequence data. In the later analysis, no new phenotypic data were used to find candidate immune exposures; instead, reliance was placed on TCR beta sequences and their occurrence across donors. HLA typing included class I and class II loci at four-digit resolution. The T cell repertoires of several hundred subjects were profiled by immunosequencing and related to cytomegalovirus serostatus. Around 300 gigabases of sequencing data and tens of millions of unique TCR sequences were included in an early release covering about 620 HLA-typed donors. An earlier analysis of approximately 500 of the donors applied high-throughput TCR beta sequencing to assess whether each TCR beta V gene segment acted as functional or pseudogenic. A separate validation cohort of 100 to 150 different subjects was used in addition to the 666-subject first cohort. Alongside the repertoire data, information on donor age, sex, ethnicity and CMV serostatus was compiled. A later genetic analysis took genome-wide SNP genotypes for 398 of the 666 donors and used that subset as a discovery cohort. In a later analysis, previously published TCR beta repertoires from several hundred donors were re-analyzed and high-resolution HLA genotyping was added so that TCR occurrence patterns could be studied. Among over 350 genotyped donors of the cohort, an average of about 240,000 unique TCR beta nucleotide sequences were sequenced per donor, 15% to 20% of them non-productive. To predict cytomegalovirus infection status, the study combined high-throughput TCR immunosequencing, statistical association of individual TCRs with disease status, and machine learning. Roughly five DR-DQ haplotypes were treated as single units for association and clustering because of strong linkage in the cohort. The study aimed to test whether cataloging public T cell receptors could reveal signatures of past pathogen exposure. All discovery cohort repertoires had been generated on a single sequencing platform. Among the roughly 400 genotyped donors, about 85% belonged to the genetic ancestry cluster associated with self-reported Caucasian donors. The number of donors typed differed by locus, with roughly 629-640 for A, B, C, DRB1 and DQB1, 522 for DQA1, nearly 610 for DPA1, and some 440 for DPB1.

The CDR3 goes from the cysteine to the phenylalanine over 12 residues. The retained sequence is limited to the CDR3, 36 bases, with the frame set at the first base. V has 6 bases trimmed and J has 8 bases trimmed; junction bases matching no gene number 5. Looking up the germline V gene yields CDR1 MNHNS and CDR2 SASEGT. The cohort comprised approximately 700 healthy bone marrow donors. At the time of sampling, every cohort member was nominally healthy, though immune exposures that went unrecorded were likely present. The donor tested CMV seropositive and was one of the 289 seropositive cohort members. Each donor provided a peripheral blood sample, and peripheral blood mononuclear cells were used for TCR beta sequencing. Genomic DNA was extracted from the blood cell samples with the Qiagen DNeasy Blood Extraction Kit. General study outcomes and caveats: A further reported finding was that TCR beta sequences accurately predicted the HLA-A and HLA-B alleles for most subjects in the first cohort. The authors suggested that the approach could potentially be generalized to other disease states and immunological phenotypes. Only TCR beta chains were sequenced in this cohort, and the absence of alpha or paired-chain data limited detectable features. Some IMGT-functional V segments, including TRBV6-2 and TRBV6-3, could not be told apart with the 87-base-pair reads, so those segments were excluded. A later genetic analysis reported fewer N-insertions in productive TCRs among donors in an Asian-associated ancestry cluster than the roughly 700-donor mean. In a later analysis, HLA-associated TCR beta chains showed more clonal expansion and lower generation probabilities than non-associated chains that were equally common. V-gene and J-gene trimming of TCR beta chains was associated with a missense DCLRE1C variant in a later genetic analysis, and the association was replicated in an independent cohort. Because some donors lacked HLA typing at each locus, the association tests relied only on the typed subset. For the cohort, immune exposure information was limited to CMV serostatus. In a later analysis, some 18,000 TCR beta sequences were associated with specific HLA alleles at a false discovery rate of 0.05. Presence/absence analyses assumed roughly uniform sequencing depth across donors, an assumption that may not hold. In an earlier analysis of approximately 590 of the donors, most TCR beta V segments were observed in productive rearrangements about 87% or about 30% of the time, broadly matching IMGT annotations. According to a later analysis, parvovirus B19, influenza, CMV and Epstein-Barr virus appeared linked to several top co-occurrence clusters. Linkage disequilibrium might explain the correlated functional status among segregating V segments, but an unknown experimental factor could not be ruled out. In vitro tests confirmed that three of the cytomegalovirus-associated TCR beta chains recognize cytomegalovirus antigens. In a later analysis, the rate of TCR association differed among HLA loci, with DRB1 alleles having the most associated TCRs and HLA-C alleles having the fewest. Assigning TCR associations to individual alleles was difficult when HLA alleles, especially DR and DQ, strongly co-occurred. A cluster of highly shared sequence variants was judged likely to represent a technical artifact of the sequencing pipeline. The study listed 164 TCR beta chains as associated with cytomegalovirus. Most TCR sequences were observed very rarely across donors, whereas some public TCRs were present in many individuals. The classifier was reported to diagnose cytomegalovirus status with high specificity and sensitivity in both the original cohort and the validation cohort. Over 15 rarely observed V segments, including chromosome 9 orphons, were excluded from the earlier analysis of approximately 600 of the donors because counts were too low. In a later analysis, most CMV-associated TCR beta chains were found to appear HLA-restricted, with HLA associations seemingly driven largely by CMV exposure.

The library was made by the immunoSEQ multiplex PCR assay. For the multiplex PCR, a mixture combining 60 forward primers for TCR Vbeta segments and 13 reverse primers for TCR Jbeta segments was used. A multiplex PCR assay on genomic DNA amplified the CDR3 region of rearranged TCR beta genes. Amplified TCR beta libraries were sequenced as 87-base-pair reads on the Illumina HiSeq System. As for the original processing: A later analysis tallied 75 million to 95 million unique TCR beta chains across the 700 or so repertoires, and around 12 million of those chains were shared by two or more donors. Raw reads were error-corrected and collapsed into unique sequences by a nearest-neighbor algorithm in which closely related sequences were merged to remove PCR and sequencing errors. To assign V, D and J gene segments, CDR3 sequences were aligned to IMGT reference sequences. For a sequence to be retained, at least a six-nucleotide match to both a V gene segment and a J gene segment was required. Rearrangements were called productive when the CDR3 lacked stop codons and stayed in frame with V and J; all others were non-productive. CDR3 was defined according to IMGT convention as the region running from the second conserved V-encoded cysteine to the conserved J-encoded phenylalanine. In an earlier analysis of more than 550 of the donors, sequences lacking an unambiguous match to a single V gene segment were excluded. An earlier analysis of over 450 of the donors classified V segments as functional when productive rearrangements were above 56.7% and as segregating when the standard deviation between donors was above 5%. To diagnose cytomegalovirus status from the catalog of TCR beta chain sequences, a statistical classification framework was built. In a later analysis, TCR nucleotide sequences were compared against IMGT/GENE-DB human TR gene sequences so that V and J genes could be assigned. Using the TCRdist pipeline, a later analysis assigned CDR3 sequences along with most-parsimonious VDJ recombination scenarios. In a later analysis, each TCR beta chain was defined by its CDR3 amino acid sequence together with its V-gene family, and reads without a unique V-gene family were excluded. A later analysis removed 500 to 600 highly shared, low-generation-probability nucleotide sequences to deal with suspected cross-contamination and a sequencing artifact. A later analysis calculated a clonal expansion index for each public chain from normalized within-repertoire ranks of inferred template counts. In a later analysis, generation probabilities were computed with a VDJ recombination model fitted to out-of-frame rearrangements, and the resulting probabilities were checked against IGoR. A later analysis scored TCR-TCR, TCR-HLA and TCR-CMV co-occurrence with hypergeometric tests, applying a repertoire-size bias correction to TCR pairs. A later analysis estimated false discovery rates by permuting HLA or CMV assignments 20 times. A later analysis grouped co-occurring TCRs with DBSCAN, adding TCRdist sequence similarity when clustering within HLA-allele-positive subsets. Co-occurrence clustering excluded repertoires with fewer than 30,000 or more than 120,000 public chains, plus five with anomalous nucleotide sharing. What TCRdb holds here is the immuneACCESS table cut down to in-frame rearrangements. Part of the clones is not present; checked against another copy, under half of the missing clones reflect an unresolved V gene, and the others are unexplained. V and J calls and clone size are those listed in that table; D and trimming were worked out from the DNA. The sample includes about 110,000 clones, with approximately 81% observed a single time. The top ten hold approximately 3.1% of the sample.

The chain employs TRBV6-1 and TRBJ1-1, and 8 bases in between align with TRBD1. The sequenced material came from PBMCs. The receptor comes from a woman aged 18-29 years in good health and CMV-seropositive. The sequenced DNA is TGTGCCAGCAGGGTAGGGGACAGGGAAGCTTTCTTT. The encoded protein is CASRVGDREAFF.